Below, 30 T cell receptor beta chains from the same sample are listed, as sequenced in a study of blood T cell repertoires in COVID-19. Measured with immunoSEQ multiplex PCR; TCRdb has only the in-frame clones, and not every one. The sample includes roughly 59,000 clones, 70% to 85% of them seen just once. The sequencing input was peripheral blood. The receptors come from a human donor in a cohort sampled during active COVID-19.

Only one count was recorded for this clone. The chain employs TRBV7-9 and TRBJ2-1; TRBD2 matches 9 bases. The CDR3 length is 16 residues. V lost 2 bases to trimming and J lost 4 bases; unmatched junction nucleotides: 6. Germline CDR1 is SEHNR and CDR2 is FQNEAQ (reference sequence). The CDR3: CASSLWASGNYNEQFF. The CDR3 DNA follows: TGTGCCAGCAGCTTATGGGCTAGCGGGAATTACAATGAGCAGTTCTTC.

This rearrangement joins TRBV30 to TRBJ1-2, with D perhaps matching TRBD1 (6 bases). Germline CDR1 and CDR2: GTSNPN and SVGIG (reference sequence). V lost 0 bases and J 6 bases, leaving 11 bases between the germline ends. This CDR3 comprises 13 residues. In nucleotides, the CDR3 is TGTGCCTGGAGTGTCCAGGGGAGCCATGGCTACACCTTC. Translating it yields CAWSVQGSHGYTF.

The rearrangement joins TRBV6-5 to TRBJ1-1; D gene unclear. This CDR3 is 15 amino acids long. Germline-derived CDR1 and CDR2 are MNHEY and SVGAGI. Trimming removed 0 bases from V and 2 bases from J, with 10 bases in between. The CDR3 nucleotides read TGTGCCAGCAGTTACTCACAGATCTTTAACACTGAAGCTTTCTTT. It codes for CASSYSQIFNTEAFF.

The V call is TRBV10-1, the J call TRBJ2-7, with D perhaps matching TRBD1 (6 bases). V lost 4 bases and J lost 2, with 6 bases in between. This CDR3 region has 12 residues. Germline V gene data show CDR1 as WNHNN and CDR2 as SYGVQD (reference sequence). The CDR3, as DNA: TGCGCCAGCAGTGCAGGGGCCTACGAGCAGTACTTC. This encodes CASSAGAYEQYF.

The rearrangement links TRBV7-9 to TRBJ1-1, with TRBD1 matching over 9 bases. The CDR3 has 14 residues. V was clipped by 5 bases and J by 7 bases; unmatched bases: 8. Germline values: CDR1 SEHNR, CDR2 FQNEAQ (reference sequence). DNA for the CDR3: TGTGCCAGCAGCCCAGACCCGGGACAGGGTGAAGCTTTCTTT. This encodes CASSPDPGQGEAFF. Based on the CDR3 plus reference TRBV7-9 and TRBJ1-1, the full variable domain is DTGVSQNPRHKITKRGQNVTFRCDPISEHNRLYWYRQTLGQGPEFLTYFQNEAQLEKSRLLSDRFSAERPKGSFSTLEIQRTEQGDSAMYLCASSPDPGQGEAFFGQGTRLTVV.

The sample holds a few counts of this clone. The chain combines TRBV4-1 with TRBJ2-1; TRBD1 is a possible D gene (6 bases). CDR1 is MGHRA, CDR2 YSYEKL, per germline. Trimming removed 6 bases at V and 2 bases at J, with 14 bases between. The CDR3 consists of 15 residues. CDR3 residues: CASRGTPDPYNEQFF. The DNA for the CDR3 is TGCGCCAGCAGAGGGACACCCGATCCCTACAATGAGCAGTTCTTC.

The chain joins TRBV11-2 to TRBJ2-6, with 12 bases lining up with TRBD2. Germline lookup yields CDR1 SGHAT and CDR2 FQNNGV. This CDR3 spans 18 amino acids. V gave up 8 bases and J gave up 1 base; unmatched junction bases: 9. The DNA of the CDR3 is TGTGCCAGCGGGAAGACTAGCGGGAGTAGGTCTGGGGCCAACGTCCTGACTTTC. It codes for CASGKTSGSRSGANVLTF.

The chain couples TRBV9 to TRBJ2-1; TRBD2 matches at 7 bases. The germline V gene encodes CDR1 SGDLS and CDR2 YYNGEE. With 5 bases clipped from V and 0 bases from J, the junction kept 5 bases outside the gene matches. This CDR3 is 15 amino acids long. The CDR3 is CASSNGGSSYNEQFF. The CDR3 bases are TGTGCCAGCAGTAACGGGGGGAGCTCCTACAATGAGCAGTTCTTC.

The chain links TRBV9 to TRBJ2-7, with D possibly matching TRBD2 (5 bases). Trimming left V 1 base short and J 7 bases short, with 12 bases between. The CDR3 has 13 residues. Germline CDR1 SGDLS, CDR2 YYNGEE. The CDR3 protein is CASSVSLPGEQYF. In nucleotides, the CDR3 is TGTGCCAGCAGCGTAAGCCTCCCGGGGGAGCAGTACTTC.

The CDR3 protein is CASSITRNSAEQFF. CDR3 sequence (DNA): TGTGCCAGTAGTATAACTAGGAATTCGGCTGAGCAGTTCTTC. V and J are TRBV19 and TRBJ2-1; a possible D gene is TRBD2 (5 bases). Trimming took off 2 bases at V and 9 bases at J, with 14 bases between the two ends. Germline values: CDR1 LNHDA, CDR2 SQIVND (reference sequence). CDR3 length: 14 residues.

As DNA, the CDR3 is TGTGCCAGCAGCTTAGGAGCCAGCGGGATTTACGAGCAGTACTTC. This translates into CASSLGASGIYEQYF. This chain joins TRBV7-2 and TRBJ2-7, with 7 bases identical to TRBD2. The CDR3 spans 15 residues. Trimming at V came to 1 base and at J to 4 bases, leaving 7 bases not matched to a gene. CDR1 is SGHTA, CDR2 FQGNSA, per germline.

The genes are TRBV6-5 and TRBJ2-1; 10 positions agree with TRBD2. This CDR3 comprises 16 residues. With V trimmed by 1 base and J by 4 bases, 4 bases remained unmatched. CDR1 MNHEY and CDR2 SVGAGI come from the germline V gene. In DNA form, the CDR3 reads TGTGCCAGCAGTTACTTATGGACTAGCGGTTACAATGAGCAGTTCTTC. Translated, it gives CASSYLWTSGYNEQFF.

The rearrangement links TRBV27 to TRBJ1-2, with D perhaps TRBD1 (5 bases). The CDR3 spans 14 residues. The germline gives CDR1 MNHEY, CDR2 SMNVEV (reference sequence). Trimming removed 8 bases at V and 4 bases at J, with 17 bases between. CDR3 nucleotide sequence: TGTGCCAGCGCAAGAAGGCAGGGCATCTATGGCTACACCTTC. It is translated as CASARRQGIYGYTF.

This sequence joins TRBV11-1 and TRBJ2-5, with D tentatively TRBD1 (6 bases). Germline lookup yields CDR1 SGHAT and CDR2 FQDESV (reference sequence). Between the trimmed V and J ends, which lost 5 bases and 0 bases, there was a span of 10 bases. CDR3 size: 14 residues. The CDR3 spells CASSPWTDQETQYF. CDR3 sequence (DNA): TGTGCCAGCAGCCCCTGGACAGACCAAGAGACCCAGTACTTC.

This sequence joins TRBV11-2 and TRBJ2-3; TRBD2 matches 13 bases. The germline gives CDR1 SGHAT, CDR2 FQNNGV. V was clipped by 3 bases and J by 4 bases; unmatched bases: 7. The CDR3 consists of 17 residues. CDR3 residues: CASSFTTSGRAPDTQYF. Written as DNA, the CDR3 is TGTGCCAGCAGCTTCACAACTAGCGGGAGGGCCCCAGATACGCAGTATTTT.

The gene calls are TRBV6-5 and TRBJ1-1; D is possibly TRBD1 (5 bases). Germline values: CDR1 MNHEY, CDR2 SVGAGI. Trimming cost V 8 bases and J 6 bases, with 10 bases left between them. This CDR3 has 11 residues. The CDR3 DNA sequence: TGTGCCAGCGTTGGGGACTCTGAAGCTTTCTTT. Protein sequence: CASVGDSEAFF.

V gene TRBV7-8 combines with J gene TRBJ1-6; TRBD1 matches 7 bases. V was clipped by 5 bases and J by 5 bases; unmatched bases: 6. Per the germline V gene, CDR1 is SGHVS and CDR2 is FQNEAQ. CDR3 length: 15 residues. CDR3 sequence reads: CASSIQGWDNSPLHF. DNA for the CDR3: TGTGCCAGCAGCATACAGGGGTGGGATAATTCACCCCTCCACTTT.

The rearrangement joins TRBV30 to TRBJ1-1, with D tentatively TRBD1 (6 bases). The V end lost 2 bases, the J end lost 2 bases, and 12 bases lay between the germline ends. Germline V lookup: CDR1 GTSNPN, CDR2 SVGIG (reference sequence). CDR3 length: 14 amino acids. The CDR3 protein is CAWSHDRPNTEAFF. The CDR3 DNA follows: TGTGCCTGGAGTCACGACAGGCCTAACACTGAAGCTTTCTTT.

The chain joins TRBV7-2 to TRBJ2-7; TRBD1 matches 8 bases. This CDR3 comprises 15 residues. Germline V gene data show CDR1 as SGHTA and CDR2 as FQGNSA. Trimming cost V 1 base and J 2 bases; bases outside gene matches: 4. Here the CDR3 reads CASSLGQGKTYEQYF. CDR3 nucleotide sequence: TGTGCCAGCAGCTTAGGACAGGGGAAAACCTACGAGCAGTACTTC.

The rearrangement links TRBV2 to TRBJ1-2; D possibly corresponds to TRBD1 (5 bases). The CDR3 consists of 15 residues. Germline values: CDR1 SNHLY, CDR2 FYNNEI. V lost 2 bases and J lost 7, with 17 bases in between. This CDR3 reads CASSEKDGGVGGYTF. CDR3 bases: TGTGCCAGCAGTGAAAAGGATGGGGGGGTAGGTGGCTACACCTTC.

This chain connects TRBV2 to TRBJ1-3; D is undetermined. The CDR3 sequence is 14 residues long. CDR1 and CDR2 (germline): SNHLY, FYNNEI. The germline V and J ends were trimmed by 2 bases and 2 bases, with 7 bases remaining between them. The CDR3 protein is CASSERGAGNTIYF. The CDR3 DNA reads as TGTGCCAGCAGTGAACGGGGTGCTGGAAACACCATATATTTT.

This clone was observed many times. In nucleotides, the CDR3 is TGTGCCAGCAGTTTTACAGGGATTGGCTACGAGCAGTACTTC. Protein product: CASSFTGIGYEQYF. The chain joins TRBV27 to TRBJ2-7; D possibly corresponds to TRBD1 (6 bases). The length of the CDR3 is 14 residues. Deletions cut 3 bases from V and 3 bases from J, with 12 bases between. The germline V gene encodes CDR1 MNHEY and CDR2 SMNVEV (reference sequence).

The chain uses TRBV28 and TRBJ1-1, with 7 bases matching TRBD1. Trimming took 7 bases from V and 3 from J; bases not matched to a gene: 8. The V gene's germline CDR1 is MDHEN and CDR2 SYDVKM. This CDR3 is built from 14 residues. The CDR3 nucleotides read TGTGCCAGCAACCTACAGGGGAGATACACTGAAGCTTTCTTT. This translates into CASNLQGRYTEAFF.

This clone came up a few times. The chain joins TRBV28 to TRBJ1-1; D is uncertain. This CDR3 comprises 13 residues. V was trimmed by 3 bases and J by 1 base, leaving 6 bases between them. Germline V gene sequence: CDR1 MDHEN, CDR2 SYDVKM. CDR3 region: CASSLSQNTEAFF. The DNA of the CDR3 is TGTGCCAGCAGTTTGTCCCAGAACACTGAAGCTTTCTTT.

This clone was recorded only once. The chain is built from TRBV27 and TRBJ2-7, with TRBD2 matching over 11 bases. From germline, CDR1 is MNHEY and CDR2 SMNVEV (reference sequence). This CDR3 region has 14 residues. The ends lost 6 bases at V and 2 bases at J; junction bases unmatched: 3. The CDR3 nucleotides read TGTGCCAGCAGGCGACTAGCGGGAACCTACGAGCAGTACTTC. Its protein is CASRRLAGTYEQYF.

V usage is TRBV11-2 and J usage is TRBJ2-5, with 10 bases that match TRBD2. The CDR3 extends over 19 amino acids. V shed 5 bases, J shed 2 bases, and the junction held 17 bases outside the gene matches. From germline, CDR1 is SGHAT and CDR2 FQNNGV. In DNA form, the CDR3 reads TGTGCCAGCAGCGGACAGCGGGGGCCTAGCGGGAGTTGGCAAGAGACCCAGTACTTC. This sequence encodes CASSGQRGPSGSWQETQYF.

The chain has TRBV7-9 and TRBJ2-7; 10 bases agree with TRBD1. Germline V gene data show CDR1 as SEHNR and CDR2 as FQNEAQ (reference sequence). The length of the CDR3 is 14 residues. V shed 4 bases and J 4 bases; nucleotides not matched to a gene: 4. CDR3 in amino acids: CASSSQGQGYEQYF. Written as DNA, the CDR3 is TGTGCCAGCAGCTCGCAGGGACAGGGGTACGAGCAGTACTTC. Variable domain in full (rest from reference TRBV7-9 and TRBJ2-7): DTGVSQNPRHKITKRGQNVTFRCDPISEHNRLYWYRQTLGQGPEFLTYFQNEAQLEKSRLLSDRFSAERPKGSFSTLEIQRTEQGDSAMYLCASSSQGQGYEQYFGPGTRLTVT.

J is TRBJ2-5 and V is TRBV6-4; TRBD1 aligns across 7 bases. CDR3 length: 16 amino acids. Germline V gives CDR1 MRHNA, CDR2 SNTAGT. V gave up 5 bases and J gave up 1 base; unmatched junction bases: 10. Written as DNA, the CDR3 is TGTGCCAGCAGTCCTCGCGAGAGACAGGGCCAAGAGACCCAGTACTTC. Protein product: CASSPRERQGQETQYF.

J is TRBJ1-4 and V is TRBV4-3; 7 bases are a match to TRBD1. CDR3 length: 18 amino acids. J was trimmed by 1 base and V by 4 bases; bases with no gene match: 12. Germline CDR1 and CDR2: LGHNA and YSLEER. CDR3: CASSPRNRQGGTNEKLFF. CDR3 nucleotides: TGCGCCAGCAGCCCAAGAAATCGACAGGGAGGAACTAATGAAAAACTGTTTTTT.

V gene TRBV11-2 combines with J gene TRBJ2-2; 9 bases are a match to TRBD2. CDR1 is SGHAT and CDR2 is FQNNGV in the germline V gene. The CDR3 is made up of 17 amino acids. Trimming cost V 5 bases and J 3 bases; bases outside gene matches: 10. CDR3 in DNA: TGTGCCAGCAGCCCCCGGGTAGCGGGAGAGGACACCGGGGAGCTGTTTTTT. Its translation: CASSPRVAGEDTGELFF.